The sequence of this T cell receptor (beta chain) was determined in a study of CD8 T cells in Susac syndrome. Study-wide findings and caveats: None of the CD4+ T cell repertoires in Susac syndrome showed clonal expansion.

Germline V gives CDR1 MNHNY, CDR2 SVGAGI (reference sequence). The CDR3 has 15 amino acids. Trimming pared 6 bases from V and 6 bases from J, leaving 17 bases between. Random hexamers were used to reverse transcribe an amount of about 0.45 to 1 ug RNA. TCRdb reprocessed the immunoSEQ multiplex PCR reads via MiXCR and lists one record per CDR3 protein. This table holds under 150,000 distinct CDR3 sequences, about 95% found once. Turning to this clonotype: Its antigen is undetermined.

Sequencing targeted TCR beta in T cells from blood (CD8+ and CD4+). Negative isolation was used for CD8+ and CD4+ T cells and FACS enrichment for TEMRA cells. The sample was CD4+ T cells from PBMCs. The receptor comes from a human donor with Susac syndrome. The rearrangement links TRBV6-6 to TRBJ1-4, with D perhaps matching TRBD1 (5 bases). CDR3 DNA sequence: TGTGCCAGCAGACCCCGGACACTGGGTGATGAAAAACTGTTTTTT. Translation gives CASRPRTLGDEKLFF.